The source of this T cell receptor (beta chain) is a study of shared clonotypes between healthy human individuals. TCRdb keeps only in-frame clones here, not all; method: immunoSEQ multiplex PCR. This table holds fewer than 400,000 clones, about 74% found once. Points on this clone: The antigen is unknown.

Study outcomes and limitations: Memory subsets generally showed lower estimated richness than naive subsets. Naive CD4 clonotypes overlapped across several donors at approximately 5%. Represented diversity, genetic and exposure-history alike, was limited by few donors.

Sequenced input: memory CD4+ T cells sorted from blood. Subset noted: CD45RA-negative fraction. The sequence derives from a man aged 25 to 40 in good health.

The CDR3 DNA reads as TGTGCCAGCTCCGACCGGATAAGCCAAGAGACCCAGTACTTC. This codes for CASSDRISQETQYF. This chain connects TRBV18 to TRBJ2-5; D gene unclear. V lost 6 bases to trimming and J lost 1 base, with 12 bases between them. This CDR3 is built from 14 residues. Germline CDR1 and CDR2: KGHSH and LQKENI.